These 21 T cell receptor beta chains were sequenced from one sample in a study of T cells after yellow fever vaccination (dated by TCRdb to the late 2010s). The protocol used for the library was 5' RACE. Instrument on record: Illumina NovaSeq 6000. In TCRdb, the public reads were trimmed at Q25 with fastp and aligned with MiXCR, with productive beta chains retained. Entries that share a CDR3 protein sequence are merged under the most common genes and DNA. The sample table shows 250,000 or so distinct CDR3 sequences, and 3.6% are seen once. The ten largest clones represent 15% to 20% of the sample. Explained via the paper, the treatment or condition label denotes: live attenuated yellow fever vaccine strain. The sample in question was PBMCs, obtained 15 days after the yellow fever booster vaccination. The receptors stem from a man aged 18 to 30 who received the YFV17D yellow fever vaccine.

The table lists this clonotype with many counts. V is TRBV19 and J is TRBJ1-1; 8 bases are a match to TRBD1. There are 15 residues in the CDR3. The germline V gene has CDR1 LNHDA and CDR2 SQIVND (reference sequence). V lost 9 bases and J lost 4; bases outside the gene matches: 13. The CDR3 loop reads CASRDRSSGSTEAFF. The CDR3 nucleotides read TGTGCCAGCCGGGACAGGTCCTCGGGGAGCACTGAAGCTTTCTTT.

This clonotype was observed many times. The chain combines TRBV6-5 with TRBJ1-1; D gene ambiguous. Germline V gives CDR1 MNHEY, CDR2 SVGAGI. V shed 0 bases and J shed 8 bases, with 16 bases lying between them. The CDR3 is 15 amino acids. CDR3 DNA: TGTGCCAGCAGTTACTCCGCCGTTGAGACGTCAGAAGCTTTCTTT. This encodes CASSYSAVETSEAFF.

This clonotype was seen at least ten times. The rearrangement links TRBV5-5 to TRBJ2-3; D not certain. There are 13 residues in the CDR3. V lost 0 bases to trimming and J lost 8 bases, with 10 bases between them. Germline CDR1 and CDR2: SGHKS and YYEKEE (reference sequence). This CDR3 is CASSLVDSGTQYF. Here the CDR3 DNA reads TGTGCCAGCAGCTTGGTGGATTCGGGTACGCAGTATTTT.

This clonotype was counted ten times or more. This rearrangement joins TRBV30 to TRBJ1-2; D call uncertain. This CDR3 has 11 residues. CDR1 is GTSNPN and CDR2 is SVGIG in the germline V gene (reference sequence). The CDR3 protein is CACNLNYGYTF. DNA for the CDR3: TGTGCATGTAACTTAAACTATGGCTACACCTTC.

This clonotype was seen repeatedly, ten times or more. An end of the junction differs from the germline gene, which may be a read error. V gene TRBV20-1 combines with J gene TRBJ1-4; no firm D call. Looked up from germline, CDR1 is DFQATT and CDR2 is SNEGSKA (reference sequence). The CDR3 covers 15 residues. The CDR3 is CSARDPGIVNEKLFF. In DNA form, the CDR3 reads TGCAGCGCTAGAGACCCTGGGATAGTTAATGAAAAACTGTTTTTT.

This clonotype was recorded many times. CDR3 in amino acids: CASSGGALGDSYEQYF. The CDR3 nucleotides are TGTGCCAGCAGTGGGGGCGCTTTGGGTGACTCCTACGAGCAGTACTTC. The genes are TRBV25-1 and TRBJ2-7, with D perhaps TRBD1 (5 bases). V lost 4 bases and J 0 bases, leaving 16 bases between the germline ends. This CDR3 has 16 amino acids. The germline V gene has CDR1 MGHDK and CDR2 SYGVNS.

This clonotype has at least ten counts. The rearrangement links TRBV6-2 or TRBV6-3 to TRBJ1-2, with D maybe TRBD1 (5 bases). CDR3 length equals 17 residues. Trimming removed 5 bases from V and 4 bases from J, with 23 bases in between. From germline, CDR1 is MNHEY and CDR2 SVGEGT. The CDR3 nucleotides read TGTGCCAGCAGTCAGACAACGCGGGGCTATCATACCTATGGCTACACCTTC. Protein sequence: CASSQTTRGYHTYGYTF.

Many counts were recorded for this clonotype. The chain is built from TRBV7-2 and TRBJ1-1; TRBD1 matches at 7 bases. Germline-derived CDR1 and CDR2 are SGHTA and FQGNSA. V was pared by 7 bases and J by 4 bases, with 12 bases of the junction left unmatched. This CDR3 has 15 amino acids. The CDR3 bases are TGTGCCAGCACTCACCAGGGGGGCGCACCCACTGAAGCTTTCTTT. It yields the protein CASTHQGGAPTEAFF.

A few counts support this clonotype. This chain connects TRBV12-2 to TRBJ2-3; whether TRBD2, the table's D call, matches the DNA was not checked. TRBV12-2 is a pseudogene. This CDR3 comprises 18 residues. CDR3 nucleotides: TGTGCAAGTCGCTTACTCAAGCTAGCGGGACCTTCGGCAGATACGCAGTATTTT. It is translated as CASRLLKLAGPSADTQYF.

This clonotype was picked up many times. The chain employs TRBV12-3 or TRBV12-4 and TRBJ1-1; D gene uncertain. CDR3 length: 14 amino acids. V was trimmed by 5 bases and J by 4 bases, leaving 14 bases between them. The CDR3 loop is CASSPSISGTEAFF. As DNA, the CDR3 is TGTGCCAGCAGTCCGTCAATTTCCGGCACTGAAGCTTTCTTT.

This chain uses TRBV5-4 with TRBJ2-2, with D perhaps matching TRBD2 (7 bases). This CDR3 is built from 15 residues. CDR1 and CDR2 (germline): SGHNT, YYREEE (reference sequence). The V and J ends lost 4 bases and 3 bases respectively, with 13 bases between them. The CDR3 region has the DNA TGTGCCAGCAGCGGGGGCGGGGGCTACACCGGGGAGCTGTTTTTT. It codes for CASSGGGGYTGELFF.

There are many counts of this clonotype. The V call is TRBV30, the J call TRBJ1-1; D unresolved. Per germline, CDR1 GTSNPN and CDR2 SVGIG (reference sequence). There are 10 residues in the CDR3. The V and J ends lost 1 base and 4 bases respectively, with 1 base between them. As DNA, the CDR3 is TGTGCCTGGAGTGCCACTGAAGCTTTCTTT. Its protein is CAWSATEAFF.

This clonotype was recorded at least ten times. The rearrangement links TRBV27 to TRBJ2-5, with D tentatively TRBD1 (7 bases). Looked up from germline, CDR1 is MNHEY and CDR2 is SMNVEV (reference sequence). CDR3 length: 15 residues. Trimming stripped 1 base from V and 5 bases from J, with 14 bases between. In DNA, the CDR3 is TGTGCCAGCAGTTTATTGCCCCCAGGGGGGGAGACCCAGTACTTC. Amino acids: CASSLLPPGGETQYF.

There are many counts of this clonotype. The chain uses TRBV7-9 and TRBJ2-1; TRBD2 aligns across 8 bases. Germline-derived CDR1 and CDR2 are SEHNR and FQNEAQ (reference sequence). After removal of 4 bases from V and 0 bases from J, the junction contained 2 bases not matched to a gene. The length of the CDR3 is 15 residues. CDR3 loop: CASSSGTSSYNEQFF. CDR3 in DNA: TGTGCCAGCAGCTCCGGGACTAGCTCCTACAATGAGCAGTTCTTC.

This clonotype was detected many times. The chain joins TRBV20-1 to TRBJ2-7; D remains ambiguous. Germline V gives CDR1 DFQATT, CDR2 SNEGSKA (reference sequence). V was clipped by 3 bases and J by 4 bases, with 16 bases between them. The CDR3 is made up of 14 amino acids. The DNA for the CDR3 is TGCAGTGCTAGTGTGGGTTCTGCACAATACGAGCAGTACTTC. Translation gives CSASVGSAQYEQYF.

This clonotype was counted at least ten times. The chain links TRBV5-6 to TRBJ2-1; 7 bases match TRBD2. The CDR3 has 17 amino acids. In germline, CDR1 is SGHDT, CDR2 YYEEEE. With V trimmed by 4 bases and J by 5 bases, 15 bases remained unmatched. The CDR3 sequence: CASSTRGDLATHNEQFF. In nucleotides, the CDR3 is TGTGCCAGCAGCACCCGGGGGGACTTGGCGACCCACAATGAGCAGTTCTTC.

This clonotype was observed at least ten times. The chain is built from TRBV7-6 and TRBJ2-3; no definite D call. CDR1 is SGHVS and CDR2 is FNYEAQ in the germline V gene. The CDR3 covers 13 residues. The V end was cut by 5 bases, the J end by 7 bases, with 13 bases between. The CDR3 sequence: CASSTPPSYTQYF. The CDR3 DNA reads as TGTGCCAGCAGCACCCCGCCGAGTTATACGCAGTATTTT.

The rearrangement joins TRBV15 to TRBJ1-2; TRBD1 is a possible D gene (6 bases). Trimming left V 0 bases short and J 7 bases short, with 12 bases between. Germline V lookup: CDR1 LNHNV, CDR2 YYDKDF (reference sequence). The CDR3 is 14 amino acids. The CDR3 coding sequence is TGTGCCACCAGCAGAGATCCGGGGGCGGGTGGCTACACCTTC. This codes for CATSRDPGAGGYTF. Looking up the rest from reference TRBV15 and TRBJ1-2 gives the full variable domain: DAMVIQNPRYQVTQFGKPVTLSCSQTLNHNVMYWYQQKSSQAPKLLFHYYDKDFNNEADTPDNFQSRRPNTSFCFLDIRSPGLGDTAMYLCATSRDPGAGGYTFGSGTRLTVV.

This clonotype has a count of ten or more. The chain joins TRBV27 to TRBJ2-5; 8 bases are shared with TRBD2. The CDR3 runs to 14 residues. The germline V gene encodes CDR1 MNHEY and CDR2 SMNVEV (reference sequence). Trimming took 5 bases from V and 13 from J; bases not matched to a gene: 15. The CDR3 reads CASSPDGAGAQGYF. The CDR3 nucleotides are TGTGCCAGCAGTCCCGATGGAGCGGGGGCCCAGGGGTACTTC.

This clonotype was observed many times. This sequence joins TRBV5-1 and TRBJ1-5; TRBD1 matches 7 bases. The V gene's germline CDR1 is SGHRS and CDR2 YFSETQ. The CDR3 runs 15 residues. With 3 bases clipped from V and 0 bases from J, the junction kept 3 bases outside the gene matches. The chain's CDR3 is CASSWGQNSNQPQHF. The DNA for the CDR3 is TGCGCCAGCAGCTGGGGACAGAATAGCAATCAGCCCCAGCATTTT.

With respect to this clonotype: A single base separates this from a much larger clone, so it may be a read error. The chain links TRBV7-3 to TRBJ2-5; 8 positions match TRBD2. CDR3 length: 18 amino acids. Germline V gene sequence: CDR1 SGHTA, CDR2 FQGTGA. V lost 2 bases, J lost 0 bases, and 11 bases stayed unmatched. This chain's CDR3 is CASSLAAGWRGDQETQYF. The CDR3 DNA follows: TGTGCCAGCAGCTTAGCAGCGGGTTGGCGGGGGGACCAAGAGACCCAGTACTTC.